This T cell receptor beta chain was sequenced in a study of patients and donors after allogeneic stem cell transplantation. TCRdb fed the RT-PCR reads into MiXCR, producing one record per CDR3 protein. The table includes roughly 880,000 distinct CDR3 sequences, over 15% detected once. The V segment lost 8 bases and the J segment 0 bases; nucleotides outside the gene matches: 6. The CDR3 is 14 amino acids. From germline, CDR1 is SNHLY and CDR2 FYNNEI. The rearrangement joins TRBV2 to TRBJ2-7; TRBD1 matches at 8 bases. This clonotype was sampled from a human donor who was either an allogeneic HSCT recipient or a stem cell or donor lymphocyte infusion donor (not recorded which). It is not recorded whose cells these are; they may come from a transplant donor. Material for sequencing was blood, either unsorted or a sorted T cell fraction (not recorded which). This CDR3 is CASEDRESSYEQYF. The CDR3 region has the DNA TGTGCCAGCGAGGACAGGGAAAGCTCCTACGAGCAGTACTTC.